This paragraph reports one T cell receptor (beta chain). Its cognate antigen is unknown. These data originate in a study of T cell responses to AZD1222 COVID-19 vaccine. The study, taken as a whole, reports: CD4 TCRs linked to vaccination spanned spike, dominating at 160-218 and 743-854. Just a handful of AZD1222 recipients tested seropositive at baseline. Variant regions that are unmutated are reportedly the target of nearly half of spike-specific TCRs.

This CDR3 is 16 amino acids long. Trimming cost V 3 bases and J 4 bases, with 18 bases left between them. Germline-derived CDR1 and CDR2 are MDHEN and SYDVKM. TCRdb's table, derived via immunoSEQ multiplex PCR, lists solely in-frame clones and lacks some. The sample yields about 150,000 clones, roughly 90% seen once. This sequence joins TRBV28 and TRBJ1-2; TRBD1 is a possible D gene (5 bases). This material consisted of peripheral blood, taken on day 0 of MenACWY control vaccination. This TCR derives from an adult in good health. CDR3: CASSFPANRLFYGYTF. DNA of the CDR3: TGTGCCAGCAGTTTCCCCGCAAACAGGCTATTCTATGGCTACACCTTC.